What follows are 27 T cell receptor beta chains derived from one specimen sequenced in a study of beta chain features in type 1 diabetes (dated by TCRdb to 2016 to 2019). Libraries were made using the immunoSEQ multiplex PCR assay. All of the isolated RNA was reverse transcribed with the High Capacity cDNA Reverse Transcription Kit, so expressed TCRB transcripts were sequenced. Not all clones reach the TCRdb copy of this immuneACCESS table, which keeps in-frame sequences only. Checked studies attribute under half of the gap to unresolved V genes and leave the rest unexplained. The table for this sample lists around 340,000 clones; around 7.6% of them were counted only once. The top ten constitute 0.44% of the sample. The specimen was central memory CD4+ T cells from blood. Receptor source: a woman in her late teens or twenties in good health.

This clone has more than one count but fewer than ten. V gene TRBV15 combines with J gene TRBJ2-7; a weak D match, TRBD1 (5 bases). Germline CDR1 and CDR2: LNHNV and YYDKDF (reference sequence). V lost 1 base and J lost 7, with 14 bases in between. The CDR3 consists of 14 residues. CDR3: CATSRGVGAREQYF. The DNA of the CDR3 is TGTGCCACCAGCAGAGGGGTTGGGGCTCGTGAGCAGTACTTC.

In this sample, this clone turned up many times. This sequence joins TRBV18 and TRBJ2-4, with 8 bases lining up with TRBD1. CDR1 is KGHSH and CDR2 is LQKENI in the germline V gene. After removal of 5 bases from V and 6 bases from J, the junction contained 3 bases not matched to a gene. The CDR3 consists of 13 residues. CDR3: CASSVDRVNIQYF. CDR3 sequence (DNA): TGTGCCAGCTCAGTGGACAGGGTAAACATTCAGTACTTC.

The chain combines TRBV27 with TRBJ2-5; 9 bases agree with TRBD2. The CDR3 totals 14 residues. Looked up from germline, CDR1 is MNHEY and CDR2 is SMNVEV (reference sequence). The V segment lost 3 bases and the J segment 5 bases; nucleotides outside the gene matches: 4. This CDR3 reads CASSLSSGMETQYF. CDR3 nucleotides: TGTGCCAGCAGTTTGTCTAGCGGGATGGAGACCCAGTACTTC.

This chain uses TRBV4-2 with TRBJ2-1, with 10 bases lining up with TRBD2. With 0 bases clipped from V and 4 bases from J, the junction kept 6 bases outside the gene matches. The germline V gene encodes CDR1 LGHNA and CDR2 YNFKEQ. The CDR3 has 17 residues. The CDR3 DNA reads TGTGCCAGCAGCCAAGAGAGCGGGAGGGAGGGGTACAATGAGCAGTTCTTC. Encoded protein: CASSQESGREGYNEQFF.

CDR3 DNA: TGCAGCGTTGATGGAGCGGGAGGGAGGGGCAATGAGCAGTTCTTC. Residues: CSVDGAGGRGNEQFF. The chain carries TRBV29-1 and TRBJ2-1, with 10 bases aligning to TRBD2. The junction had 8 bases not matched to a gene; V was cut back by 3 bases and J by 6 bases. Germline V CDR1 and CDR2: SQVTM, ANQGSEA. The CDR3 covers 15 residues.

This clone occurred a few times. The chain has TRBV7-9 and TRBJ2-5, with TRBD2 matching 9 bases. Germline V lookup: CDR1 SEHNR, CDR2 FQNEAQ (reference sequence). The V and J ends lost 5 bases and 5 bases, in that order; junction bases with no gene match: 6. The CDR3 totals 14 residues. CDR3 sequence (DNA): TGTGCCAGCAGCCGGGGACTAGCTAAGGAGACCCAGTACTTC. Encoded protein: CASSRGLAKETQYF.

In its sample, this clone was seen a few times. The chain has TRBV7-2 and TRBJ2-3; TRBD2 aligns across 10 bases. This CDR3 comprises 14 residues. Germline values: CDR1 SGHTA, CDR2 FQGNSA. The V segment lost 6 bases and the J segment 1 base; nucleotides outside the gene matches: 1. DNA for the CDR3: TGTGCCAGCAGGCTAGCGGGAGGCACAGATACGCAGTATTTT. Translated, it gives CASRLAGGTDTQYF.

This clone was picked up a small number of times. This rearrangement joins TRBV5-1 to TRBJ2-3, with D unclear. The CDR3 is 15 amino acids. V was clipped by 3 bases and J by 1 base, with 12 bases between them. Germline values: CDR1 SGHRS, CDR2 YFSETQ. Here the CDR3 reads CASSSEGHGTDTQYF. The DNA for the CDR3 is TGCGCCAGCAGCTCCGAAGGGCACGGCACAGATACGCAGTATTTT.

This clone was detected only a few times. CDR3 bases: TGCGCCAGCAGGAACGACAGAATCTCCTACGAGCAGTACTTC. It codes for CASRNDRISYEQYF. V is TRBV5-1 and J is TRBJ2-7; possibly TRBD1 for D (5 bases). The CDR3 covers 14 residues. The V and J ends lost 5 bases and 0 bases respectively, with 12 bases between them. Germline CDR1 is SGHRS and CDR2 is YFSETQ.

The chain recombines TRBV7-2 with TRBJ2-7, with TRBD2 matching 7 bases. The CDR3 sequence is 14 residues long. CDR1 and CDR2 from the germline V gene are SGHTA and FQGNSA. The junction had 6 bases not matched to a gene; V was cut back by 5 bases and J by 2 bases. In DNA, the CDR3 is TGTGCCAGCAGCCCCCGGGGAGGGCCCTACGAGCAGTACTTC. Its translation: CASSPRGGPYEQYF.

In this sample, this clone turned up a few times. This rearrangement joins TRBV28 to TRBJ1-2, with unresolved D. This CDR3 region has 14 residues. Germline CDR1 MDHEN, CDR2 SYDVKM. V gave up 7 bases and J gave up 3 bases, with 15 bases separating them. CDR3 DNA sequence: TGTGCCAGCAACTCGGGCACCAACTACTATGGCTACACCTTC. Its protein product is CASNSGTNYYGYTF.

The V and J genes are TRBV7-2 and TRBJ2-3, with 8 bases identical to TRBD2. After removal of 10 bases from V and 3 bases from J, the junction contained 12 bases not matched to a gene. The length of the CDR3 is 15 residues. Looked up from germline, CDR1 is SGHTA and CDR2 is FQGNSA. The CDR3 loop is CATPASGSGTDTQYF. CDR3 sequence (DNA): TGTGCCACCCCGGCAAGCGGGAGTGGGACAGATACGCAGTATTTT.

This clone was picked up a small number of times. This chain joins TRBV4-2 and TRBJ1-2; perhaps TRBD1 as D (6 bases). Germline V lookup: CDR1 LGHNA, CDR2 YNFKEQ. This CDR3 is built from 14 residues. V lost 3 bases, J lost 4 bases, and 12 bases lay in between. The CDR3 DNA is TGTGCCAGCAGCCAGACCACAGGGACCTATGGCTACACCTTC. Translation: CASSQTTGTYGYTF.

The chain recombines TRBV19 with TRBJ2-1; 13 bases are a match to TRBD2. The trim removed 9 bases at V and 6 bases at J, leaving 11 bases unmatched. This CDR3 has 16 amino acids. Germline V CDR1 and CDR2: LNHDA, SQIVND (reference sequence). The CDR3 nucleotides are TGTGCCAGCGACAGGGCAGGGACTAGCGGGGCCAATGAGCAGTTCTTC. This sequence encodes CASDRAGTSGANEQFF. Drawing the rest from reference TRBV19 and TRBJ2-1, the complete variable domain is DGGITQSPKYLFRKEGQNVTLSCEQNLNHDAMYWYRQDPGQGLRLIYYSQIVNDFQKGDIAEGYSVSREKKESFPLTVTSAQKNPTAFYLCASDRAGTSGANEQFFGPGTRLTVL.

This clone appeared a few times. This chain links TRBV9 with TRBJ2-7, with a weak D call TRBD1 (5 bases). V shed 0 bases and J shed 3 bases, with 13 bases lying between them. Germline V gene lookup returns CDR1 SGDLS and CDR2 YYNGEE. The CDR3 covers 15 residues. Here the CDR3 reads CASSVDVGHHYEQYF. The CDR3 DNA follows: TGTGCCAGCAGCGTAGACGTCGGACATCACTACGAGCAGTACTTC.

The chain joins TRBV9 to TRBJ2-1; D may be TRBD1 or TRBD2 (5 bases each). This CDR3 has 14 amino acids. The germline V gene encodes CDR1 SGDLS and CDR2 YYNGEE. The V end lost 2 bases, the J end lost 8 bases, and 14 bases lay between the germline ends. The CDR3 region has the DNA TGTGCCAGCAGCGTTTGGGGGAGCCCGGATGAGCAGTTCTTC. As protein: CASSVWGSPDEQFF. The full variable domain, rest sourced from reference TRBV9 and TRBJ2-1, is DSGVTQTPKHLITATGQRVTLRCSPRSGDLSVYWYQQSLDQGLQFLIQYYNGEERAKGNILERFSAQQFPDLHSELNLSSLELGDSALYFCASSVWGSPDEQFFGPGTRLTVL.

This clone showed up just a few times. The CDR3 sequence: CASSFGEGTYEQYF. The CDR3 DNA is TGCGCCAGCAGCTTCGGGGAGGGGACGTACGAGCAGTACTTC. The V call is TRBV5-1, the J call TRBJ2-7, with 7 bases fitting TRBD2. CDR3 size: 14 residues. Germline CDR1 SGHRS, CDR2 YFSETQ. Trimming removed 2 bases from V and 4 bases from J; junction bases left unmatched: 6.

This clone was found many times. The rearrangement joins TRBV5-1 to TRBJ2-5, with TRBD1 matching 10 bases. The CDR3 covers 17 residues. Germline loops: CDR1 SGHRS, CDR2 YFSETQ. V was clipped by 0 bases and J by 5 bases; unmatched bases: 10. The CDR3 reads CASSLDPGQGVRETQYF. In DNA form, the CDR3 reads TGCGCCAGCAGCTTGGACCCAGGACAGGGGGTGCGGGAGACCCAGTACTTC.

A few counts support this clone. This sequence joins TRBV10-3 and TRBJ2-3; 7 nucleotides line up with TRBD2. V shed 11 bases and J 2 bases; nucleotides not matched to a gene: 13. The CDR3 spans 15 residues. Germline loops: CDR1 ENHRY, CDR2 SYGVKD. CDR3 DNA: TGTGCCGCCCGGCCGAGCGGGAACCCCACAGATACGCAGTATTTT. Translation: CAARPSGNPTDTQYF.

The sample holds a few counts of this clone. The CDR3 loop is CASNQLTGPTGELFF. The CDR3 DNA reads TGCGCCAGCAACCAATTGACAGGGCCGACCGGGGAGCTGTTTTTT. The rearrangement links TRBV5-1 to TRBJ2-2; 7 nucleotides align to TRBD1. The CDR3 length is 15 residues. Germline lookup yields CDR1 SGHRS and CDR2 YFSETQ. V was pared by 6 bases and J by 5 bases, with 10 bases of the junction left unmatched.

This clone was picked up a small number of times. The genes are TRBV28 and TRBJ2-7; D call uncertain. The CDR3 length is 14 residues. Looked up from germline, CDR1 is MDHEN and CDR2 is SYDVKM. Trimming cost V 3 bases and J 0 bases, with 9 bases left between them. The chain's CDR3 is CASSFAGDSYEQYF. The CDR3 coding sequence is TGTGCCAGCAGTTTCGCAGGAGACTCCTACGAGCAGTACTTC.

As for this clone: At the DNA level, this CDR3 is encoded by other sequences in the same sample as well. This chain links TRBV19 with TRBJ2-1; no definite D call. Germline CDR1 reads LNHDA; CDR2 reads SQIVND (reference sequence). This CDR3 region has 13 residues. Trimming removed 1 base at V and 5 bases at J, with 6 bases between. The CDR3 here is CASSIARDNEQFF. The CDR3 nucleotides are TGTGCCAGTAGTATAGCCCGGGACAATGAGCAGTTCTTC.

This chain joins TRBV5-1 and TRBJ2-3; 7 nucleotides agree with TRBD1. J was trimmed by 1 base and V by 3 bases; bases with no gene match: 2. Per germline, CDR1 SGHRS and CDR2 YFSETQ. The CDR3 loop spans 14 amino acids. CDR3 amino acids: CASSYGQGTDTQYF. CDR3 sequence (DNA): TGCGCCAGCAGCTACGGACAGGGCACAGATACGCAGTATTTT.

The table lists this clone with a few counts. This chain links TRBV11-2 with TRBJ2-1; no clear D. The V end was cut by 5 bases, the J end by 6 bases, with 14 bases between. The CDR3 is made up of 14 amino acids. Germline CDR1 SGHAT, CDR2 FQNNGV. The CDR3 DNA reads TGTGCCAGCAGCAAAGGCACTCGGGCCAATGAGCAGTTCTTC. Translation gives CASSKGTRANEQFF.

The chain recombines TRBV6-5 with TRBJ2-2; D remains ambiguous. Trimming pared 6 bases from V and 2 bases from J, leaving 10 bases between. There are 14 residues in the CDR3. Germline assignment: CDR1 MNHEY and CDR2 SVGAGI. The DNA for the CDR3 is TGTGCCAGCAGATATAGACTCAACACCGGGGAGCTGTTTTTT. Translation: CASRYRLNTGELFF.

This clone was counted a few times. Other DNA sequences in the sample encode the same CDR3. The rearrangement joins TRBV27 to TRBJ1-5, with 8 bases fitting TRBD1. Trimming at V came to 6 bases and at J to 6 bases, leaving 7 bases not matched to a gene. The length of the CDR3 is 14 residues. Germline V lookup: CDR1 MNHEY, CDR2 SMNVEV (reference sequence). CDR3: CASSPQGGGQPQHF. The DNA of the CDR3 is TGTGCCAGCAGCCCACAGGGGGGGGGTCAGCCCCAGCATTTT.

This clone turned up a few times. The chain combines TRBV11-3 with TRBJ2-1; 8 nucleotides line up with TRBD1. The CDR3 runs 15 residues. The germline gives CDR1 SGHNT, CDR2 YENEEA. Germline trimming cut 5 bases from V and 2 bases from J; bases unmatched to any gene: 5. CDR3: CASSLGQETYNEQFF. The DNA of the CDR3 is TGTGCCAGCAGCCTGGGACAGGAGACCTACAATGAGCAGTTCTTC.